The entry below gives a single T cell receptor beta chain sequence along with its context. Time point: technical triplicate 1. Sorted libraries used approximately 980,000 CD4+ or CD8+ T cells. A single record per CDR3 protein comes from TCRdb applying MiXCR to the 5' RACE reads. Among fewer than 30,000 distinct CDR3 sequences listed, around 14% were seen once. The data were obtained in a study of neurological immune-mediated disorders. The sequenced material came from CD4+ T cells from blood. The receptor comes from a female donor with HTLV-1-associated myelopathy (HAM/TSP).

DNA for the CDR3: TGCGCCAGCAGCCCCACCGGGGAGCTGTTTTTT. Its translation is CASSPTGELFF. This chain links TRBV5-1 with TRBJ2-2, with D unresolved. Germline V gene data show CDR1 as SGHRS and CDR2 as YFSETQ. CDR3 length equals 11 residues. Trimming removed 4 bases from V and 4 bases from J, with 2 bases in between.